This T cell receptor (beta chain) emerged from a study of cytomegalovirus exposure and HLA in healthy donors. For the study at large: T cells numbering around 190 million yielded more than 100 million unique TCR beta sequences in an earlier analysis. Researchers found that roughly 81% of 398 genotyped donors fell within the Caucasian-associated ancestry cluster.

Study-level points and caveats: The authors later found TCR association rates varying by HLA locus, with DRB1 most and HLA-C fewest.

This clone has just a few counts. As yet, its antigen is unknown. PCR used 60 Vbeta primers and 13 Jbeta primers. The method was immunoSEQ multiplex PCR; TCRdb's version includes in-frame clones alone and lacks a portion of them. The sample has around 150,000 clones, around 75% seen once; the top ten hold 2.5% to 3.5%. CDR1 and CDR2 from the germline V gene are SEHNR and FQNEAQ (reference sequence). CDR3 length equals 15 residues. J lost 7 bases, V lost 5 bases, and 13 bases had no gene match. Donors were ostensibly healthy at sampling, although undocumented immune exposures were probable. Sequencing was done on a sample of PBMCs. The sequence was obtained from a woman aged 50 to 60 in good health and CMV-seropositive. The chain recombines TRBV7-9 with TRBJ1-1; 7 bases align to TRBD1. CDR3 in DNA: TGTGCCAGCAGCCCTCTCGAGGGGGCAAGGGTTGAAGCTTTCTTT. Protein sequence: CASSPLEGARVEAFF.